Shown below are 16 T cell receptor beta chains from a single sample sequenced in a study of OX40 agonist ivuxolimab in advanced cancers. Clones were read by immunoSEQ multiplex PCR, and TCRdb kept only the in-frame ones, dropping some. The data contain 50,000 to 60,000 clones, around 79% of them singletons. The sequencing here drew on CD4+ or CD8+ T cells sorted from blood, taken in a trial of the OX40 agonist ivuxolimab. Receptors originate from an adult with an advanced solid tumor such as melanoma, head and neck, liver or kidney cancer.

The gene calls are TRBV18 and TRBJ1-1; D remains ambiguous. Germline V gene data show CDR1 as KGHSH and CDR2 as LQKENI. Trimming took 2 bases from V and 0 from J, leaving 7 bases between them. The CDR3 covers 14 residues. The CDR3 spells CASSPGSVNTEAFF. As DNA, the CDR3 is TGTGCCAGCTCACCAGGTTCCGTGAACACTGAAGCTTTCTTT.

Only a few counts were recorded for this clone. This rearrangement joins TRBV30 to TRBJ1-2; TRBD1 matches at 8 bases. The length of the CDR3 is 12 residues. Germline loops: CDR1 GTSNPN, CDR2 SVGIG (reference sequence). The V segment lost 7 bases and the J segment 4 bases; nucleotides outside the gene matches: 5. CDR3 nucleotide sequence: TGTGCCTTGCCGGGACAGGTCTATGGCTACACCTTC. Translating gives CALPGQVYGYTF.

The chain carries TRBV19 and TRBJ2-3, with D possibly being TRBD1 (5 bases). Trimming stripped 7 bases from V and 0 bases from J, with 14 bases between. In germline, CDR1 is LNHDA, CDR2 SQIVND (reference sequence). The CDR3 is 15 amino acids. CDR3 residues: CASTQGVTSTDTQYF. In DNA, the CDR3 is TGTGCCAGTACCCAGGGCGTGACTAGCACAGATACGCAGTATTTT.

The rearrangement joins TRBV19 to TRBJ2-1; 10 bases are shared with TRBD2. J gave up 2 bases and V 1 base, and 5 bases lay outside the gene matches. CDR3 length equals 17 residues. Germline lookup yields CDR1 LNHDA and CDR2 SQIVND (reference sequence). CDR3: CASSIGTSGGTYNEQFF. The CDR3 DNA is TGTGCCAGTAGTATAGGGACTAGCGGTGGTACCTACAATGAGCAGTTCTTC.

The chain joins TRBV4-1 to TRBJ2-2; D is possibly TRBD1 (5 bases). The CDR3 length is 17 residues. Germline lookup yields CDR1 MGHRA and CDR2 YSYEKL. V lost 0 bases and J lost 7, with 18 bases in between. DNA of the CDR3: TGCGCCAGCAGCCAAGAGGCGTCAGGGTACGTCAGCGGGGAGCTGTTTTTT. Residues: CASSQEASGYVSGELFF.

In this sample, this clone turned up a few times. This chain connects TRBV2 to TRBJ1-1, with D unresolved. Germline V gene sequence: CDR1 SNHLY, CDR2 FYNNEI. The CDR3 extends over 11 amino acids. Trimming left V 6 bases short and J 7 bases short, with 9 bases between. CDR3 DNA sequence: TGTGCCAGCAGCCAGGTTGGTGAAGCTTTCTTT. Translated: CASSQVGEAFF. Full variable domain (rest looked up from reference TRBV2 and TRBJ1-1): EPEVTQTPSHQVTQMGQEVILRCVPISNHLYFYWYRQILGQKVEFLVSFYNNEISEKSEIFDDQFSVERPDGSNFTLKIRSTKLEDSAMYFCASSQVGEAFFGQGTRLTVV.

The chain combines TRBV19 with TRBJ2-3; 11 bases agree with TRBD1. The CDR3 spans 15 residues. After removal of 4 bases from V and 3 bases from J, the junction contained 3 bases not matched to a gene. Looked up from germline, CDR1 is LNHDA and CDR2 is SQIVND (reference sequence). The CDR3 spells CASSTGTGGTDTQYF. The CDR3 DNA reads TGTGCCAGTAGTACTGGGACAGGGGGAACAGATACGCAGTATTTT.

This clone showed up just a few times. The chain joins TRBV19 to TRBJ1-6, with TRBD1 identical over 7 bases. Germline V lookup: CDR1 LNHDA, CDR2 SQIVND (reference sequence). The CDR3 consists of 15 residues. V lost 3 bases and J lost 9; bases outside the gene matches: 8. For the CDR3, the DNA is TGTGCCAGTAGTATGAGGGGACAGCTTTCTTCACCCCTCCACTTT. Translation gives CASSMRGQLSSPLHF.

In this sample, this clone turned up once. The chain is built from TRBV6-1 and TRBJ2-2; D is possibly TRBD1 or TRBD2 (6 bases each). This CDR3 is 20 amino acids long. Trimming took off 0 bases at V and 1 base at J, with 21 bases between the two ends. Germline-derived CDR1 and CDR2 are MNHNS and SASEGT. CDR3 region: CASSEAVGDRYGRNTGELFF. CDR3 bases: TGTGCCAGCAGTGAAGCGGTGGGAGACAGGTACGGGAGGAACACCGGGGAGCTGTTTTTT.

This clone was recorded only once. V gene TRBV27 combines with J gene TRBJ1-6; 7 nucleotides align to TRBD1. There are 15 residues in the CDR3. Per the germline V gene, CDR1 is MNHEY and CDR2 is SMNVEV (reference sequence). V was pared by 6 bases and J by 5 bases, with 7 bases of the junction left unmatched. CDR3 bases: TGTGCCAGCAGACCAGGGGGAATGAATAATTCACCCCTCCACTTT. Residues: CASRPGGMNNSPLHF.

The chain couples TRBV11-2 to TRBJ2-5; D remains ambiguous. V gave up 1 base and J gave up 5 bases, with 17 bases separating them. CDR3 length equals 16 residues. CDR1 SGHAT and CDR2 FQNNGV come from the germline V gene. CDR3 coding DNA: TGTGCCAGCAGCTTAGGTACCCTTAGGGCCGGGGAGACCCAGTACTTC. Translation gives CASSLGTLRAGETQYF.

The V call is TRBV5-1, the J call TRBJ1-6; D is perhaps TRBD1 (6 bases). V lost 3 bases to trimming and J lost 5 bases, with 12 bases between them. The CDR3 is made up of 15 amino acids. Germline CDR1 SGHRS, CDR2 YFSETQ. CDR3 protein: CASSSSGVDNSPLHF. The CDR3 nucleotides read TGCGCCAGCAGCTCATCAGGGGTTGATAATTCACCCCTCCACTTT. Drawing the rest from reference TRBV5-1 and TRBJ1-6, the complete variable domain is KAGVTQTPRYLIKTRGQQVTLSCSPISGHRSVSWYQQTPGQGLQFLFEYFSETQRNKGNFPGRFSGRQFSNSRSEMNVSTLELGDSALYLCASSSSGVDNSPLHFGNGTRLTVT.

V gene TRBV11-1 combines with J gene TRBJ2-1; a possible D gene is TRBD2 (6 bases). Trimming took off 6 bases at V and 0 bases at J, with 12 bases between the two ends. Germline V gene data show CDR1 as SGHAT and CDR2 as FQDESV (reference sequence). The CDR3 spans 15 residues. The CDR3 region is CASSLTRDSYNEQFF. In DNA form, the CDR3 reads TGTGCCAGCAGTCTGACTAGAGACTCCTACAATGAGCAGTTCTTC.

This clone was counted once. The CDR3 DNA is TGCGCCAGCAGTGAGATTGAGGGGCAGGGCGGTACGCAGTATTTT. Translating gives CASSEIEGQGGTQYF. The chain recombines TRBV10-1 with TRBJ2-3; D possibly uses TRBD1 or TRBD2 (5 bases each). The CDR3 totals 15 residues. Germline V gene sequence: CDR1 WNHNN, CDR2 SYGVQD (reference sequence). Trimming stripped 2 bases from V and 8 bases from J, with 17 bases between.

The chain uses TRBV11-2 and TRBJ2-1, with 11 bases lining up with TRBD2. CDR1 is SGHAT, CDR2 FQNNGV, per germline. The trim removed 4 bases at V and 7 bases at J, leaving 15 bases unmatched. The CDR3 consists of 18 residues. CDR3 residues: CASSSQSILAGVGNEQFF. CDR3 nucleotides: TGTGCCAGCAGCTCCCAGTCGATACTAGCGGGAGTGGGTAATGAGCAGTTCTTC. Based on the CDR3 plus reference TRBV11-2 and TRBJ2-1, the full variable domain is EAGVAQSPRYKIIEKRQSVAFWCNPISGHATLYWYQQILGQGPKLLIQFQNNGVVDDSQLPKDRFSAERLKGVDSTLKIQPAKLEDSAVYLCASSSQSILAGVGNEQFFGPGTRLTVL.

The chain links TRBV18 to TRBJ1-1, with 7 bases fitting TRBD1. CDR3 size: 14 residues. CDR1 is KGHSH and CDR2 is LQKENI in the germline V gene. Trimming removed 0 bases from V and 5 bases from J; junction bases left unmatched: 3. CDR3 coding DNA: TGTGCCAGCTCACCACCGACAGGGAGGACTGAAGCTTTCTTT. It encodes CASSPPTGRTEAFF.